What follows are 8 T cell receptor beta chains derived from one specimen sequenced in a study of blood T cell repertoires in COVID-19. Measured with immunoSEQ multiplex PCR; TCRdb has only the in-frame clones, and not every one. The sample lists about 26,000 clones, 94% occurring once. The sample was peripheral blood. These receptor sequences come from a human donor with active COVID-19. The donor label of this sample is uncertain.

The rearrangement links TRBV7-2 to TRBJ2-1; 8 bases map to TRBD1. The CDR3 totals 17 residues. Per germline, CDR1 SGHTA and CDR2 FQGNSA. The ends lost 4 bases at V and 0 bases at J; junction bases unmatched: 8. The CDR3 sequence is CASSSTGGLLSYNEQFF. The CDR3 DNA sequence: TGTGCCAGCAGCTCTACAGGGGGTCTCCTCTCCTACAATGAGCAGTTCTTC.

The chain links TRBV10-1 to TRBJ2-3, with a possible D match to TRBD1 (6 bases). This CDR3 is built from 14 residues. The germline V gene encodes CDR1 WNHNN and CDR2 SYGVQD (reference sequence). V dropped 5 bases and J dropped 0 bases, with 9 bases sitting between them. The CDR3 spells CASSSGQSTDTQYF. CDR3 DNA sequence: TGCGCCAGCAGTTCTGGACAGAGCACAGATACGCAGTATTTT.

V is TRBV6-5 and J is TRBJ2-5; D uncertain. V lost 0 bases to trimming and J lost 0 bases, with 11 bases between them. Germline lookup yields CDR1 MNHEY and CDR2 SVGAGI. The CDR3 sequence is 16 residues long. CDR3 nucleotides: TGTGCCAGCAGTTACTCGTGGTTGCGATACCAAGAGACCCAGTACTTC. It specifies CASSYSWLRYQETQYF.

This chain connects TRBV21-1 to TRBJ1-5. TRBV21-1 is given as a pseudogene. The CDR3 has 21 amino acids. The CDR3 DNA follows: TGTGCCAGCAGCAAAGTAGGCGTGGGGGGGCCAGGAACCCAAGGCAATCAGCCCCAGCATTTT. Translating gives CASSKVGVGGPGTQGNQPQHF.

The rearrangement uses TRBV3-1 (or the pseudogene TRBV3-2) and TRBJ2-7, with TRBD2 matching 11 bases. Germline CDR1 reads LGHDT; CDR2 reads YNNKEL (reference sequence). The CDR3 has 17 amino acids. Trimming removed 4 bases from V and 2 bases from J; junction bases left unmatched: 10. CDR3 nucleotide sequence: TGTGCCAGCAGCCCAAGGACTAGCGGGTACAAAGCCTACGAGCAGTACTTC. Amino acid sequence: CASSPRTSGYKAYEQYF.

This chain joins TRBV9 and TRBJ1-2, with D maybe TRBD1 (5 bases). This CDR3 region has 15 residues. The germline gives CDR1 SGDLS, CDR2 YYNGEE. Trimming took off 2 bases at V and 0 bases at J, with 11 bases between the two ends. The CDR3 loop reads CASSVSGRTNYGYTF. The CDR3 DNA sequence: TGTGCCAGCAGCGTTTCAGGGAGGACTAACTATGGCTACACCTTC.

The chain combines TRBV5-1 with TRBJ2-7; D possibly corresponds to TRBD1 (6 bases). In germline, CDR1 is SGHRS, CDR2 YFSETQ. This CDR3 spans 13 amino acids. V was shortened by 2 bases and J by 5 bases, with 11 bases between the two germline ends. CDR3 nucleotides: TGCGCCAGCAGCTTTCCAGGGGTGGACGAGCAGTACTTC. Translating it yields CASSFPGVDEQYF.

The chain joins TRBV2 to TRBJ1-1; 8 positions match TRBD1. This CDR3 region has 15 residues. Germline V gene data show CDR1 as SNHLY and CDR2 as FYNNEI. V lost 4 bases, J lost 2 bases, and 6 bases stayed unmatched. CDR3 residues: CASSGTGNQNTEAFF. CDR3 bases: TGTGCCAGCAGTGGGACAGGGAACCAAAACACTGAAGCTTTCTTT.